The clone carrying this T cell receptor beta chain was observed a handful of times. In the authors' methods: Amplified reference gene primers provided the basis for estimating nucleated cell counts. The repertoire was sequenced with immunoSEQ multiplex PCR; TCRdb's copy has only in-frame clones and lacks some. V and J calls and clone size are given by that table; D and trimming were obtained from the DNA. This table has roughly 100,000 clones, 89% appearing once. The sample is drawn from a study of blood T cell repertoires in COVID-19. On the study more broadly: Sites in the United States, Italy and Spain provided acute and convalescent COVID-19 samples. T cells, B-cell-depleted T cells, or PBMCs supplied cDNA or gDNA.

Germline CDR1 MNHEY, CDR2 SVGAGI. CDR3 length: 13 residues. V lost 10 bases and J lost 6; bases outside the gene matches: 9. The TCR sequence derives from a woman in her sixties or seventies with acute or convalescent COVID-19. The sequenced sample consisted of peripheral blood. The gene calls are TRBV6-5 and TRBJ1-5, with TRBD1 identical over 7 bases. CDR3 in amino acids: CAIKRGQSQPQHF. CDR3 nucleotide sequence: TGTGCCATTAAAAGGGGACAGTCTCAGCCCCAGCATTTT.